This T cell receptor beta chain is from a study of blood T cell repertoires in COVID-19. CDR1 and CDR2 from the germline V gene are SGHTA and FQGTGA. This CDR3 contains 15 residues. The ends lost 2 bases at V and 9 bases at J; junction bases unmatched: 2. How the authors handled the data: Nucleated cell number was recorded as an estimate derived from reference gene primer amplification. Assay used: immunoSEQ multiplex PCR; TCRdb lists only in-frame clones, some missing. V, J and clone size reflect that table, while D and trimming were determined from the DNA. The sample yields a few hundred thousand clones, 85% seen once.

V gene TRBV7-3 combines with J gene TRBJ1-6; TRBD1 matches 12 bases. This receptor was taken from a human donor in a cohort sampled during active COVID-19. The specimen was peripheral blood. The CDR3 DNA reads TGTGCCAGCAGCTTAGAGGGACAGGGGGCTTCACCCCTCCACTTT. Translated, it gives CASSLEGQGASPLHF.